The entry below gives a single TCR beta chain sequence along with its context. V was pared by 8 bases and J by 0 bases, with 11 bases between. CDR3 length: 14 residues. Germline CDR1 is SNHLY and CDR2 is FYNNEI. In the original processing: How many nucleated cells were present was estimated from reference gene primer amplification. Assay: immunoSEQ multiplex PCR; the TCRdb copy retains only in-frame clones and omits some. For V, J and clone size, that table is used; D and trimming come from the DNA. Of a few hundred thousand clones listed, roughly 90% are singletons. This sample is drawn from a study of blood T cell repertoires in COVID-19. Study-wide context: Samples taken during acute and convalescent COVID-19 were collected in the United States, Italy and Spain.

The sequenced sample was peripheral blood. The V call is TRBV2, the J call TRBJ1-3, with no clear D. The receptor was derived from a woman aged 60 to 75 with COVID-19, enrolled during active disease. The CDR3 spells CASSKGSSGNTIYF. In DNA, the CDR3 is TGTGCCAGCTCGAAAGGGAGCTCTGGAAACACCATATATTTT.